Below, one T cell receptor beta chain is given with its context. These data originate in a study of cytomegalovirus exposure and HLA in healthy donors. At the level of the study: Genetic ancestry analysis placed around four fifths of the 398 donors that were genotyped in the Caucasian-associated cluster.

Germline loops: CDR1 MGHRA, CDR2 YSYEKL. V lost 4 bases, J lost 6 bases, and 19 bases lay in between. This CDR3 spans 16 amino acids. With 60 Vbeta and 13 Jbeta primers, the PCR was carried out. Clones were read by immunoSEQ multiplex PCR, and TCRdb kept only the in-frame ones, dropping some. The sample has 90,000 to 130,000 clones, roughly 85% seen once; the top ten hold around 23%. The TCR comes from a man between 25 and 39 years old in good health and CMV-seropositive. The sequenced sample was PBMCs. The chain couples TRBV4-1 to TRBJ2-1, with a weak D call TRBD2 (6 bases). The CDR3 sequence is CASSRGTGRSANEQFF. The CDR3 DNA reads as TGCGCCAGCAGCCGGGGAACCGGGAGATCAGCCAATGAGCAGTTCTTC.